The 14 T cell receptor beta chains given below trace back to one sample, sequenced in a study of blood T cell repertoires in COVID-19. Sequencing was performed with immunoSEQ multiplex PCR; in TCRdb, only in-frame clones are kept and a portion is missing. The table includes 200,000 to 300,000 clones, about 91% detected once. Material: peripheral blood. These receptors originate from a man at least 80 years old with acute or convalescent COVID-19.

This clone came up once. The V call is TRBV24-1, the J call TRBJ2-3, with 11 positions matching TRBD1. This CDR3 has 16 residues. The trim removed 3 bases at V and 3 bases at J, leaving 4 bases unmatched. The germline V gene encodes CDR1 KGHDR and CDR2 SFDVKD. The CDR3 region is CATSDMGTGGTDTQYF. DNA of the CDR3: TGTGCCACCAGTGATATGGGGACAGGGGGAACAGATACGCAGTATTTT.

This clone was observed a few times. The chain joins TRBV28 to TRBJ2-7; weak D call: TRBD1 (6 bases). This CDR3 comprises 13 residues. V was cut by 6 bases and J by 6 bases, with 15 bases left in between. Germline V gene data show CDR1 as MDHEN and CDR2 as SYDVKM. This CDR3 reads CASSLGTRAEQYF. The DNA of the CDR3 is TGTGCCAGCAGCCTCGGGACACGGGCCGAGCAGTACTTC.

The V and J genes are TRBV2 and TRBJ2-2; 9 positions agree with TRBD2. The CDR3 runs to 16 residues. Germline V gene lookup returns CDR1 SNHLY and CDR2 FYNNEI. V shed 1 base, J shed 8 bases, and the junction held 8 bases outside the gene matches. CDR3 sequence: CASSEGSLAGLGELFF. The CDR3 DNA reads TGTGCCAGCAGTGAAGGGAGCCTAGCGGGACTAGGGGAGCTGTTTTTT.

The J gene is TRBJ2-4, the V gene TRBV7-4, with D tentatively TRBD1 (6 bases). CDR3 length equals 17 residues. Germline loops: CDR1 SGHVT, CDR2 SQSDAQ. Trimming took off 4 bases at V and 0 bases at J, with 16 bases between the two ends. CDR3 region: CASSWPHPGVAKNIQYF. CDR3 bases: TGTGCCAGCAGCTGGCCCCACCCAGGGGTAGCCAAAAACATTCAGTACTTC.

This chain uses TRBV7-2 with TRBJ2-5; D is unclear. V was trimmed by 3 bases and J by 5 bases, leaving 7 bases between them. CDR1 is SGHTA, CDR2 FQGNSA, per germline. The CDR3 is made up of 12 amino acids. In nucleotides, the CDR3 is TGTGCCAGCAGCTTGAGTGATGAGACCCAGTACTTC. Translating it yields CASSLSDETQYF.

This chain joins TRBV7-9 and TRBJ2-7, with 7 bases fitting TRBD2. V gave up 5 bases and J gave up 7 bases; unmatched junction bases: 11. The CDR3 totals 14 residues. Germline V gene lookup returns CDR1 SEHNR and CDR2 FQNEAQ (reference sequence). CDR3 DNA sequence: TGTGCCAGCAGCCTTCCCGGGCGGGAGAGTGAGCAGTACTTC. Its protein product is CASSLPGRESEQYF.

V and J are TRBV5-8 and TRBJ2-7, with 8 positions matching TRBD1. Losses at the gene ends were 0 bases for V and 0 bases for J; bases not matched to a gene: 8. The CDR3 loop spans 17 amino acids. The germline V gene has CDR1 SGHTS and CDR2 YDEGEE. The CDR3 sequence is CASSLDTGQVSSYEQYF. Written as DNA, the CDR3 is TGTGCCAGCAGCTTGGATACGGGACAGGTGAGCTCCTACGAGCAGTACTTC. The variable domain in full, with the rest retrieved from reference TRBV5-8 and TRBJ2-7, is EAGVTQSPTHLIKTRGQQATLRCSPISGHTSVYWYQQALGLGLQFLLWYDEGEERNRGNFPPRFSGRQFPNYSSELNVNALELEDSALYLCASSLDTGQVSSYEQYFGPGTRLTVT.

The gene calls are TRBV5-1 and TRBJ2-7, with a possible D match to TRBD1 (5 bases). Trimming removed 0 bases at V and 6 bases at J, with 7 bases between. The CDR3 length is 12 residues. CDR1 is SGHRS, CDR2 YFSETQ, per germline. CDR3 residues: CASSLEGVEQYF. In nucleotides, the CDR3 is TGCGCCAGCAGCTTGGAAGGGGTCGAGCAGTACTTC.

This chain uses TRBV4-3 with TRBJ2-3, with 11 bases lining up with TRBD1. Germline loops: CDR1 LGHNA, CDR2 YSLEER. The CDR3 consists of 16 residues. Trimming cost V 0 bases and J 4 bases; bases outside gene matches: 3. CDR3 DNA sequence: TGCGCCAGCAGCCAAGATCAGGGACAGGGGGCAGATACGCAGTATTTT. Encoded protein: CASSQDQGQGADTQYF.

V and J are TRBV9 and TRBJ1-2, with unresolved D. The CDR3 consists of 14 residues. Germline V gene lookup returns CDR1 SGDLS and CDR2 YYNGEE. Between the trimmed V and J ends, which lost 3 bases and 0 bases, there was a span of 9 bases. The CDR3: CASSGLRTNYGYTF. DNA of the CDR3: TGTGCCAGCAGCGGCCTGAGGACTAACTATGGCTACACCTTC.

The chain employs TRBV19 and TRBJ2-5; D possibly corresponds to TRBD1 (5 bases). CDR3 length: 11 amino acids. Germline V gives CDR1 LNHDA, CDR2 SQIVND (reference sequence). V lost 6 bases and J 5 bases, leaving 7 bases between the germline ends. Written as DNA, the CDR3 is TGTGCCAGTAGAAGGGGTGAGACCCAGTACTTC. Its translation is CASRRGETQYF. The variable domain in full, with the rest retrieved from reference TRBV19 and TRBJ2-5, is DGGITQSPKYLFRKEGQNVTLSCEQNLNHDAMYWYRQDPGQGLRLIYYSQIVNDFQKGDIAEGYSVSREKKESFPLTVTSAQKNPTAFYLCASRRGETQYFGPGTRLLVL.

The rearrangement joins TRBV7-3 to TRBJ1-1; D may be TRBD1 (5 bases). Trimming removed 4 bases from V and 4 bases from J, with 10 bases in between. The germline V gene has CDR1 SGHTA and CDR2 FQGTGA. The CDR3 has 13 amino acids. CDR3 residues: CASSYRRGTEAFF. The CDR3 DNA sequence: TGTGCCAGCAGCTATCGGAGGGGCACTGAAGCTTTCTTT. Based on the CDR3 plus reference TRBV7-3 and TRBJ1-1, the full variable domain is GAGVSQTPSNKVTEKGKYVELRCDPISGHTALYWYRQSLGQGPEFLIYFQGTGAADDSGLPNDRFFAVRPEGSVSTLKIQRTERGDSAVYLCASSYRRGTEAFFGQGTRLTVV.

Here the CDR3 reads CASSSGGIFLGYTF. The CDR3 DNA reads TGTGCCAGCAGCTCTGGAGGGATTTTCTTGGGCTACACCTTC. This rearrangement joins TRBV7-2 to TRBJ1-2; the D is unclear. The CDR3 is 14 residues long. Per germline, CDR1 SGHTA and CDR2 FQGNSA. The V end was cut by 4 bases, the J end by 8 bases, with 17 bases between.

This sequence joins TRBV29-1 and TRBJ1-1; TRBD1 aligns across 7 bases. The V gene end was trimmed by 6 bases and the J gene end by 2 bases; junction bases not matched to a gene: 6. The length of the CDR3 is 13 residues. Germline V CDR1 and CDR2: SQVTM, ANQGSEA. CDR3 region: CSVRDSRNTEAFF. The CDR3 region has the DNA TGCAGCGTGCGGGACAGTAGAAACACTGAAGCTTTCTTT. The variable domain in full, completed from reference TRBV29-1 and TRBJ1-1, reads SAVISQKPSRDICQRGTSLTIQCQVDSQVTMMFWYRQQPGQSLTLIATANQGSEATYESGFVIDKFPISRPNLTFSTLTVSNMSPEDSSIYLCSVRDSRNTEAFFGQGTRLTVV.